Below are 30 T cell receptor beta chains sequenced from a single sample in a study of HIV-infected patients and healthy controls. cDNA was made from about 480 ng RNA using alpha and beta constant primers. Separate chain-specific third strand synthesis with multiplexing indices produced the alpha and beta libraries. TCRdb redid the calling of the 5' RACE reads with MiXCR, one entry per CDR3 protein. The sample contains fewer than 4,500 distinct CDR3 sequences, more than 10% of which appear only once. No cell fractionation was done, so the repertoire covers all unsorted peripheral blood T cells. The material sequenced was blood, taken before antiretroviral therapy. The receptors were sampled from an adult with HIV infection.

Concerning this clonotype itself: A much more abundant neighbour one base away suggests this may be a read error. This sequence joins TRBV20-1 and TRBJ2-1, with 10 positions matching TRBD2. CDR3 size: 14 residues. The germline gives CDR1 DFQATT, CDR2 SNEGSKA (reference sequence). The junction had 3 bases not matched to a gene; V was cut back by 0 bases and J by 7 bases. The CDR3 DNA follows: TGCAGTGCTAGAGATGGACTAGCGGAAAATGAGCAGTTCTTC. Its translation: CSARDGLAENEQFF.

By proportion, this clonotype is medium-sized. The rearrangement joins TRBV6-6 to TRBJ1-2; 7 positions agree with TRBD1. V shed 4 bases and J 6 bases; nucleotides not matched to a gene: 17. The CDR3 totals 17 residues. Germline V gene sequence: CDR1 MNHNY, CDR2 SVGAGI (reference sequence). The CDR3 loop reads CASSLGAPDRAGDGYTF. In nucleotides, the CDR3 is TGTGCCAGCAGTTTAGGGGCCCCAGACAGGGCTGGGGATGGCTACACCTTC.

This clonotype was seen many times. This chain uses TRBV10-3 with TRBJ2-7; 9 nucleotides agree with TRBD1. Germline loops: CDR1 ENHRY, CDR2 SYGVKD. This CDR3 has 16 amino acids. The V gene end was trimmed by 2 bases and the J gene end by 0 bases; junction bases not matched to a gene: 5. The chain's CDR3 is CAISEPGQGPSYEQYF. The CDR3 nucleotides read TGTGCCATCAGTGAGCCTGGACAGGGGCCCTCCTACGAGCAGTACTTC.

This clonotype was seen repeatedly, ten times or more. This CDR3 is CASRRPGQGSVMNTEAFF. The CDR3, as DNA: TGTGCCAGTAGACGTCCGGGACAGGGATCCGTCATGAACACTGAAGCTTTCTTT. J is TRBJ1-1 and V is TRBV19; 9 bases match TRBD1. Germline CDR1 reads LNHDA; CDR2 reads SQIVND (reference sequence). The CDR3 consists of 18 residues. V shed 6 bases, J shed 0 bases, and the junction held 14 bases outside the gene matches.

By sample fraction, this clonotype is medium-sized. This chain joins TRBV5-6 and TRBJ1-1; maybe TRBD1 (5 bases). Germline CDR1 reads SGHDT; CDR2 reads YYEEEE. The V end was cut by 6 bases, the J end by 1 base, with 10 bases between. The CDR3 runs to 13 residues. CDR3 DNA: TGTGCCAGCACCACAGACAGGAACACTGAAGCTTTCTTT. The encoded protein is CASTTDRNTEAFF.

In this sample, this clonotype is medium-sized (0.01 to 0.1%). The rearrangement joins TRBV29-1 to TRBJ1-4; 8 bases line up with TRBD1. This CDR3 is built from 12 residues. The V gene's germline CDR1 is SQVTM and CDR2 ANQGSEA. The trim removed 7 bases at V and 4 bases at J, leaving 2 bases unmatched. CDR3 sequence: CSAQGVNEKLFF. In nucleotides, the CDR3 is TGCAGCGCACAGGGGGTTAATGAAAAACTGTTTTTT.

This clonotype is large within its sample. The chain combines TRBV7-8 with TRBJ2-1, with D perhaps TRBD2 (5 bases). The CDR3 loop spans 14 amino acids. Germline CDR1 reads SGHVS; CDR2 reads FQNEAQ. Trimming stripped 5 bases from V and 7 bases from J, with 15 bases between. The CDR3 DNA is TGTGCCAGCAGCGCTATGGACTCGAGGAATGAGCAGTTCTTC. Its translation is CASSAMDSRNEQFF.

In its sample, this clonotype is large (0.1 to 1%). One end of the junction is discordant with germline, which a read error may explain. The CDR3, as DNA: TGTGCCAGCAGCTTAGGGCGGACGGAGATTGGAGACACCATATATTTT. This translates into CASSLGRTEIGDTIYF. The chain uses TRBV13 and TRBJ1-3; D is uncertain. This CDR3 is 16 amino acids long. From germline, CDR1 is PRHDT and CDR2 FYEKMQ (reference sequence).

By its share, this clonotype is medium-sized. This chain's CDR3 is CASSSSGTGKTYEQYF. CDR3 DNA sequence: TGTGCCAGCAGCTCCTCCGGGACAGGAAAGACCTACGAGCAGTACTTC. The chain combines TRBV7-2 with TRBJ2-7; 8 bases align to TRBD1. V shed 4 bases and J 2 bases; nucleotides not matched to a gene: 10. Germline V CDR1 and CDR2: SGHTA, FQGNSA. The CDR3 spans 16 residues.

The chain joins TRBV19 to TRBJ2-1; 7 positions match TRBD1. The germline V gene encodes CDR1 LNHDA and CDR2 SQIVND (reference sequence). This CDR3 contains 15 residues. Trimming at V came to 6 bases and at J to 2 bases, leaving 7 bases not matched to a gene. CDR3 sequence: CASSNNRGPYNEQFF. The CDR3 nucleotides are TGTGCCAGTAGCAACAACAGGGGTCCCTACAATGAGCAGTTCTTC.

Concerning this clonotype itself: This could be a read error, since a much larger clone is one nucleotide away. The chain recombines TRBV7-6 with TRBJ2-7; D may be TRBD1 (5 bases). The CDR3 length is 13 residues. CDR1 SGHVS and CDR2 FNYEAQ come from the germline V gene. CDR3 sequence reads: CSSSLSTAYEQYF. CDR3 bases: TGTTCCAGCAGCTTATCGACAGCCTACGAGCAGTACTTC. The complete variable domain, with remaining parts taken from reference TRBV7-6 and TRBJ2-7, reads GAGVSQSPRYKVTKRGQDVALRCDPISGHVSLYWYRQALGQGPEFLTYFNYEAQQDKSGLPNDRFSAERPEGSISTLTIQRTEQRDSAMYRCSSSLSTAYEQYFGPGTRLTVT.

This clonotype is large by share. The chain employs TRBV7-8 and TRBJ1-1; a possible D gene is TRBD1 (5 bases). Germline CDR1 is SGHVS and CDR2 is FQNEAQ. V lost 5 bases, J lost 4 bases, and 26 bases lay in between. The CDR3 spans 18 residues. CDR3 sequence (DNA): TGTGCCAGCAGCCTTGCAATCGTTGGGGCTAAGGGATCCACTGAAGCTTTCTTT. Amino acid sequence: CASSLAIVGAKGSTEAFF.

There are many counts of this clonotype. V gene TRBV11-1 combines with J gene TRBJ1-1, with D uncertain. This CDR3 is built from 13 residues. V shed 4 bases and J shed 6 bases, with 12 bases lying between them. Germline-derived CDR1 and CDR2 are SGHAT and FQDESV (reference sequence). This CDR3 reads CASSSSGWAEAFF. CDR3 in DNA: TGTGCCAGCAGCTCCTCGGGTTGGGCTGAAGCTTTCTTT.

To note about this clonotype: One end of the junction varies from germline; a read error may be responsible. The chain couples TRBV20-1 to TRBJ2-7; 13 bases fit TRBD2. This CDR3 is 15 amino acids long. Looked up from germline, CDR1 is DFQATT and CDR2 is SNEGSKA (reference sequence). The CDR3 sequence is CGATWTSGGSYEQYF. The DNA of the CDR3 is TGCGGTGCTACGTGGACTAGCGGGGGCTCCTACGAGCAGTACTTC.

As to this clonotype: This may arise from a read error, as a much more abundant clone is one base away. The J gene is TRBJ2-6, the V gene TRBV19; D is perhaps TRBD2 (6 bases). Germline CDR1 and CDR2: LNHDA and SQIVND (reference sequence). The CDR3 spans 15 residues. The V gene lost 3 bases and the J gene lost 5 bases, with 11 bases spanning the gap. CDR3 nucleotides: TGTGCCAGTAGTATCGGGGGAGGATGGGCCAACGTCCTGACTTTC. Amino acids: CASSIGGGWANVLTF.

By proportion, this clonotype is medium-sized. This sequence joins TRBV29-1 and TRBJ2-3; no firm D call. Germline V gene lookup returns CDR1 SQVTM and CDR2 ANQGSEA. CDR3 size: 14 residues. V was cut by 6 bases and J by 0 bases, with 13 bases left in between. The CDR3 DNA reads TGCAGCGTGGGCCGACGGCTCAGCACAGATACGCAGTATTTT. Encoded protein: CSVGRRLSTDTQYF.

The V call is TRBV24-1, the J call TRBJ2-1, with 11 positions matching TRBD2. The V gene's germline CDR1 is KGHDR and CDR2 SFDVKD. V was clipped by 9 bases and J by 7 bases; unmatched bases: 10. This CDR3 has 15 amino acids. CDR3 nucleotide sequence: TGTGCCACCGAATTAGCGGGAGGGCCGACGAATGAGCAGTTCTTC. Amino acid sequence: CATELAGGPTNEQFF.

In the case of this clonotype: Sequence at one end of the junction differs from germline and may be a read error. The CDR3 nucleotides are TGTGCCAGCAGTGAAAATGGGTTAGCCGGGATTTTC. This codes for CASSENGLAGIF. The V call is TRBV2, the J call TRBJ2-7, with TRBD2 as a possible D gene (5 bases). The CDR3 runs 12 residues. Germline V lookup: CDR1 SNHLY, CDR2 FYNNEI.

This clonotype rates as medium-sized. This rearrangement joins TRBV7-6 to TRBJ2-1, with TRBD2 matching 13 bases. Germline values: CDR1 SGHVS, CDR2 FNYEAQ. The CDR3 contains 18 residues. The ends lost 5 bases at V and 4 bases at J; junction bases unmatched: 11. CDR3 in amino acids: CASSHPTSGRASYNEQFF. The DNA for the CDR3 is TGTGCCAGCAGCCACCCTACTAGCGGGAGGGCCTCTTACAATGAGCAGTTCTTC.

Relative to its sample, this clonotype is medium-sized. The chain is built from TRBV18 and TRBJ1-1; D ambiguous. The CDR3 totals 15 residues. Germline CDR1 and CDR2: KGHSH and LQKENI. V dropped 3 bases and J dropped 2 bases, with 13 bases sitting between them. Here the CDR3 reads CASSPIQAINTEAFF. The CDR3 nucleotides read TGTGCCAGCTCACCGATTCAGGCGATTAACACTGAAGCTTTCTTT.

This clonotype was recorded at least ten times. The germline gene is not matched at one end of the junction; a read error may be the cause. The rearrangement joins TRBV7-7 to TRBJ2-4; tentatively, D is TRBD1 or TRBD2 (5 bases each). Looked up from germline, CDR1 is SSHAT and CDR2 is FNYEAQ (reference sequence). This CDR3 is 17 amino acids long. DNA for the CDR3: TGTGCTAGCAGCCCCCCACTCCCGGGACCCCGCACGCACATTCAGTACTTC. Protein sequence: CASSPPLPGPRTHIQYF.

This clonotype is judged medium-sized. A read error may explain this, as a much larger clone is one base away. The V gene is TRBV7-2, the J gene TRBJ1-5, with D perhaps matching TRBD1 (5 bases). CDR3 length equals 15 residues. Germline V lookup: CDR1 SGHTA, CDR2 FQGNSA. This CDR3 reads CASSLDGAPNHPQHF. CDR3 sequence (DNA): TGTGCCAGCAGCTTAGATGGGGCACCTAATCACCCCCAGCATTTT. The whole variable domain, remainder taken from reference TRBV7-2 and TRBJ1-5, is GAGVSQSPSNKVTEKGKDVELRCDPISGHTALYWYRQSLGQGLEFLIYFQGNSAPDKSGLPSDRFSAERTGGSVSTLTIQRTQQEDSAVYLCASSLDGAPNHPQHFGDGTRLSIL.

This clonotype is termed medium-sized. V gene TRBV7-3 combines with J gene TRBJ2-1; possible D gene TRBD2, 5 bases. The germline V and J ends were trimmed by 2 bases and 0 bases, with 11 bases remaining between them. The V gene's germline CDR1 is SGHTA and CDR2 FQGTGA. CDR3 length: 16 residues. The CDR3, as DNA: TGTGCCAGCAGCTTAGAAGCGGTTAGCTCCTACAATGAGCAGTTCTTC. Translated, it gives CASSLEAVSSYNEQFF. The full variable domain, its missing parts supplied by reference TRBV7-3 and TRBJ2-1, is GAGVSQTPSNKVTEKGKYVELRCDPISGHTALYWYRQSLGQGPEFLIYFQGTGAADDSGLPNDRFFAVRPEGSVSTLKIQRTERGDSAVYLCASSLEAVSSYNEQFFGPGTRLTVL.

This clonotype was found many times. The chain links TRBV6-5 to TRBJ2-7; D possibly corresponds to TRBD2 (6 bases). The CDR3 totals 15 residues. The V end was cut by 0 bases, the J end by 5 bases, with 14 bases between. Germline V gives CDR1 MNHEY, CDR2 SVGAGI. CDR3 residues: CASSYSLGSQDEQYF. The DNA of the CDR3 is TGTGCCAGCAGTTACTCGCTCGGGAGTCAAGACGAGCAGTACTTC.

V usage is TRBV19 and J usage is TRBJ2-1; no firm D call. Per germline, CDR1 LNHDA and CDR2 SQIVND (reference sequence). The CDR3 extends over 12 amino acids. The V end lost 1 base, the J end lost 9 bases, and 7 bases lay between the germline ends. CDR3 sequence reads: CASSIGRTEQFF. Written as DNA, the CDR3 is TGTGCCAGTAGTATAGGAAGGACTGAGCAGTTCTTC.

This clonotype ranks as medium-sized. The rearrangement joins TRBV29-1 to TRBJ1-4; D may be TRBD1 (5 bases). The CDR3 extends over 15 amino acids. Germline V CDR1 and CDR2: SQVTM, ANQGSEA. V was cut by 3 bases and J by 6 bases, with 17 bases left in between. CDR3 sequence: CSVESGGGDDEKLFF. In DNA, the CDR3 is TGCAGCGTTGAGAGTGGAGGTGGGGACGATGAAAAACTGTTTTTT.

The sample holds a few counts of this clonotype. The J gene is TRBJ1-3, the V gene TRBV9, with D unclear. V lost 9 bases and J lost 0, with 13 bases in between. The CDR3 covers 14 residues. The germline CDR1 and CDR2 sequences are SGDLS and YYNGEE. The CDR3, as DNA: TGTGCCAACATCGTACCCGGCTCTGGAAACACCATATATTTT. Encoded protein: CANIVPGSGNTIYF.

By proportion, this clonotype is medium-sized. The rearrangement joins TRBV12-3 or TRBV12-4 to TRBJ2-7; 15 nucleotides match TRBD2. With 7 bases clipped from V and 6 bases from J, the junction kept 4 bases outside the gene matches. The CDR3 extends over 14 amino acids. As DNA, the CDR3 is TGTGCCAGCACCGTGGGACTAGCGGGAGGCGAGCAGTACTTC. Amino acid sequence: CASTVGLAGGEQYF.

This clonotype is categorized as large. The chain uses TRBV5-6 and TRBJ2-7; the D gene is possibly TRBD2 (6 bases). The CDR3 runs to 14 residues. Germline V gene sequence: CDR1 SGHDT, CDR2 YYEEEE. V gave up 3 bases and J gave up 5 bases, with 15 bases separating them. The CDR3 DNA reads TGTGCCAGCAGCTCCGGGACTTCGGGCAACGAGCAGTACTTC. This encodes CASSSGTSGNEQYF.

Judged by abundance, this clonotype is medium-sized. The V gene is TRBV20-1, the J gene TRBJ2-4; 8 positions match TRBD1. Germline lookup yields CDR1 DFQATT and CDR2 SNEGSKA (reference sequence). This CDR3 comprises 15 residues. J gave up 1 base and V 5 bases, and 7 bases lay outside the gene matches. For the CDR3, the DNA is TGCAGTGCTGTACAGACAGGGGATGCCAAAAACATTCAGTACTTC. Amino acids: CSAVQTGDAKNIQYF.